This is a list of T cell receptor beta chains from one sample in a study of blood T cell repertoires in COVID-19. Data came from immunoSEQ multiplex PCR; TCRdb stores just in-frame clones and leaves some out. The profile shows some 290,000 clones, about 90% of them singletons. The sample was peripheral blood. These receptors were collected from a woman under 40 with COVID-19, enrolled during active disease. Each CDR3 is given with its conserved first and last residue. A D gene is named only where the DNA matches it firmly. Not all rows give a size; the values are once, few, many and, for expanded clones, a class.

>-|TRBJ1-1|-|TRBV18
TGTGCCAGCTCCTGGACAGAGAACACTGAAGCTTTCTTT
CASSWTENTEAFF
>-|TRBJ1-2|-|TRBV4-1
TGCGCCAGCAGCCCGCCCCTCAGCTATGGCTACACCTTC
CASSPPLSYGYTF
>TRBD1|TRBJ2-1|-|TRBV2
TGTGCCAGCGGGGACAGGTCCTATGAGCAGTTCTTC
CASGDRSYEQFF
>-|TRBJ2-5|-|TRBV11-2
TGTGCCAGCAGCTTCGGGGGGACCCAGTACTTC
CASSFGGTQYF
>-|TRBJ1-1|-|TRBV7-2
TGTGCCAGCAGCTGGAAGCGGGGGACTGAAGCTTTCTTT
CASSWKRGTEAFF
>-|TRBJ2-7|-|TRBV27
TGTGCCAGCAACCCCGGGGGAGGTAACTACGAGCAGTACTTC
CASNPGGGNYEQYF
>TRBD2|TRBJ2-3|-|TRBV2
TGTGCCAGCCAGACTAGCGGACGTTTGGATACGCAGTATTTT
CASQTSGRLDTQYF
>TRBD1|TRBJ1-1|once|TRBV7-6
TGTGCCAGCAGCCTAGGGACAGGGCTTACTGAAGCTTTCTTT
CASSLGTGLTEAFF
>-|TRBJ2-7|-|TRBV9
TGTGCCAGCAGCCTAGACCCGGACAGCTACGAGCAGTACTTC
CASSLDPDSYEQYF
>-|TRBJ1-1|few|TRBV6-5
TGTGCCAGCTCCAAATCAATCGGAGGGACTGAAGCTTTCTTT
CASSKSIGGTEAFF
>-|TRBJ1-2|-|TRBV5-4
TGTGCCAGCAGACGGCAGGATTTTGGCTACACCTTC
CASRRQDFGYTF
>TRBD2|TRBJ2-3|-|TRBV27
TGTGCCAGCAGTGTGGAGCGGGGGGGCTCCCAGTATTTT
CASSVERGGSQYF
>-|TRBJ2-3|-|TRBV13
TGTGCCAGCAGCTTAAGAGGGAGGAGCACAGATACGCAGTATTTT
CASSLRGRSTDTQYF
>-|TRBJ1-3|-|TRBV7-8
TGTGCCAGCAGCCTCTGGCGGATCTCTGGAAACACCATATATTTT
CASSLWRISGNTIYF
>-|TRBJ2-2|-|TRBV5-6
TGTGCCAGCAAAATAAACCACGGGTGGCCCGGGGAGCTGTTTTTT
CASKINHGWPGELFF
>-|TRBJ2-7|-|TRBV19
TGTGCCAGTACCCCAGGGCCCTCCTACGAGCAGTACTTC
CASTPGPSYEQYF
>TRBD2|TRBJ2-7|once|TRBV5-6
TGTGCCAGCAGCTTGGAGTCTAGCGGGGGGGCTTACGAGCAGTACTTC
CASSLESSGGAYEQYF
>-|TRBJ2-7|-|TRBV5-1
TGCGCCAGCAGCCTAACCCAAACCGAGCAGTACTTC
CASSLTQTEQYF
>-|TRBJ1-2|-|TRBV10-3
TGTGCCATCCCCGCAGGCAACTATGGCTACACCTTC
CAIPAGNYGYTF
>-|TRBJ1-2|-|TRBV19
TGTGCCAGTAGTATACTGGGGCAGGGATCGGGCTACACCTTC
CASSILGQGSGYTF
>-|TRBJ1-4|-|TRBV12-5
TGTGCTAGTGGGCCCGGGAGCGCTAATGAAAAACTGTTTTTT
CASGPGSANEKLFF
>-|TRBJ2-3|-|TRBV6-5
TGTGCCAGCACCCCGCCAGGGGACGCAGATACGCAGTATTTT
CASTPPGDADTQYF
>-|TRBJ1-1|-|TRBV3-1/TRBV3-2
TGTGCCAGCAGCCAAGAGATAGGGGCGGAGACTGAAGCTTTCTTT
CASSQEIGAETEAFF
>-|TRBJ1-1|-|TRBV2
TGTGCCACCATAGATGAAGCTTTCTTT
CATIDEAFF